This passage covers 21 T cell receptor beta chains from one sample sequenced in a study of Ad26.COV2.S vaccination and SARS-CoV-2 variants. Assay used: immunoSEQ multiplex PCR; TCRdb lists only in-frame clones, some missing. The sample holds hundreds of thousands of clones, about 83% seen once. Treatment meaning: some 19 received Ad26.COV2.S at low or high dose, single or two shots; five or six received placebo; per-sample allocation not given. Collection of the samples took place on day 63 after the first injection of vaccine or placebo. The sequences come from peripheral blood, collected in a trial of Ad26.COV2.S vaccine versus placebo. Receptor source: a person aged 18-60 years who received the Ad26.COV2.S COVID-19 vaccine or a placebo.

This chain uses TRBV9 with TRBJ1-1; D not certain. Germline V gene data show CDR1 as SGDLS and CDR2 as YYNGEE. The CDR3 spans 15 residues. Trimming pared 0 bases from V and 1 base from J, leaving 10 bases between. The CDR3 nucleotides read TGTGCCAGCAGCGTAGCCGGGCCCCGGAACACTGAAGCTTTCTTT. Protein product: CASSVAGPRNTEAFF.

This sequence joins TRBV11-3 and TRBJ2-7; TRBD2 matches at 9 bases. The CDR3 has 15 residues. V lost 1 base to trimming and J lost 4 bases; unmatched junction nucleotides: 5. Germline lookup yields CDR1 SGHNT and CDR2 YENEEA. DNA of the CDR3: TGTGCCAGCAGCTTAGGGGGACTAGCTCTTTACGAGCAGTACTTC. Its translation: CASSLGGLALYEQYF.

The CDR3 nucleotides read TGTGCCAGCAAGGGCAGGGGGCATGGCTACACCTTC. Its translation: CASKGRGHGYTF. The chain recombines TRBV28 with TRBJ1-2; 8 bases align to TRBD1. With V trimmed by 7 bases and J by 6 bases, 4 bases remained unmatched. Germline V CDR1 and CDR2: MDHEN, SYDVKM. This CDR3 has 12 residues.

The chain combines TRBV27 with TRBJ2-1; perhaps TRBD2 as D (6 bases). The CDR3 is 15 amino acids. Germline V gene lookup returns CDR1 MNHEY and CDR2 SMNVEV (reference sequence). The V end was cut by 4 bases, the J end by 5 bases, with 15 bases between. The CDR3 here is CASSWSAGTNNEQFF. The CDR3 DNA reads as TGTGCCAGCAGTTGGTCAGCGGGTACCAACAATGAGCAGTTCTTC.

The rearrangement links TRBV4-2 to TRBJ2-7; 12 nucleotides match TRBD2. CDR1 is LGHNA and CDR2 is YNFKEQ in the germline V gene. This CDR3 is 16 amino acids long. V shed 3 bases, J shed 2 bases, and the junction held 5 bases outside the gene matches. CDR3 residues: CASSHQLAGGPYEQYF. Here the CDR3 DNA reads TGTGCCAGCAGCCACCAACTAGCGGGGGGACCCTACGAGCAGTACTTC.

V gene TRBV5-1 combines with J gene TRBJ2-3; unclear D gene. V shed 4 bases and J shed 6 bases, with 15 bases lying between them. Per the germline V gene, CDR1 is SGHRS and CDR2 is YFSETQ. The CDR3 runs 14 residues. The CDR3 DNA is TGCGCCAGCAGCACTTCGGGCCCAGAGGATACGCAGTATTTT. It yields the protein CASSTSGPEDTQYF.

The V and J genes are TRBV11-2 and TRBJ2-2; no firm D call. CDR1 is SGHAT and CDR2 is FQNNGV in the germline V gene. The V gene lost 5 bases and the J gene lost 6 bases, with 7 bases spanning the gap. The CDR3 has 12 residues. CDR3 bases: TGTGCCAGCAGCCTAAGCGCCGGGGAGCTGTTTTTT. Translating it yields CASSLSAGELFF.

The CDR3 DNA is TGTGCCAGTAGTAACGGAGCATACAATGAGCAGTTCTTC. Residues: CASSNGAYNEQFF. J is TRBJ2-1 and V is TRBV19; D is ambiguous. CDR1 is LNHDA and CDR2 is SQIVND in the germline V gene (reference sequence). The CDR3 is made up of 13 amino acids. The V end lost 4 bases, the J end lost 4 bases, and 8 bases lay between the germline ends.

The chain is built from TRBV5-8 and TRBJ2-1, with D perhaps matching TRBD1 (5 bases). CDR3 length equals 14 residues. Germline CDR1 is SGHTS and CDR2 is YDEGEE. V lost 0 bases to trimming and J lost 9 bases, with 13 bases between them. In DNA form, the CDR3 reads TGTGCCAGCAGCTTGGCCGACTGGGGCGGTGAGCAGTTCTTC. Residues: CASSLADWGGEQFF.

V usage is TRBV7-2 and J usage is TRBJ1-5; TRBD1 matches 8 bases. The V gene's germline CDR1 is SGHTA and CDR2 FQGNSA. The CDR3 contains 14 residues. J was trimmed by 8 bases and V by 3 bases; bases with no gene match: 6. CDR3 region: CASSLTGVMEPQHF. In nucleotides, the CDR3 is TGTGCCAGCAGCTTGACAGGGGTTATGGAGCCCCAGCATTTT.

This chain joins TRBV12-1 and TRBJ2-1. TRBV12-1 is a known pseudogene. CDR3 size: 14 residues. CDR3 sequence (DNA): TGTGCCAGAGTACTGGGGTGGCTAACTAATGAGCAGTTCTTC. It translates to CARVLGWLTNEQFF.

This chain links TRBV7-3 with TRBJ1-2, with a tentative D call TRBD1 (5 bases). Looked up from germline, CDR1 is SGHTA and CDR2 is FQGTGA. V lost 4 bases and J 12 bases, leaving 18 bases between the germline ends. The length of the CDR3 is 13 residues. As DNA, the CDR3 is TGTGCCAGCAGCTCGTCCCGGGACGTACGCAACACCTTC. Translation gives CASSSSRDVRNTF.

CDR3 coding DNA: TGTGCCAGTATACGGGGGGCGCGCACCGGGGAGCTGTTTTTT. This encodes CASIRGARTGELFF. The V gene is TRBV19, the J gene TRBJ2-2, with D possibly being TRBD2 (7 bases). This CDR3 has 14 amino acids. CDR1 is LNHDA, CDR2 SQIVND, per germline (reference sequence). Trimming shortened V by 7 bases and J by 4 bases, and 13 bases separated the two germline ends.

This clone has just one count. The J gene is TRBJ1-4, the V gene TRBV5-1, with TRBD1 as a possible D gene (5 bases). Between the trimmed V and J ends, which lost 4 bases and 5 bases, there was a span of 12 bases. The CDR3 has 14 residues. Per the germline V gene, CDR1 is SGHRS and CDR2 is YFSETQ. The CDR3 here is CASSRDGLNEKLFF. The CDR3 DNA reads as TGCGCCAGCAGCCGGGACGGACTCAATGAAAAACTGTTTTTT.

V and J are TRBV7-9 and TRBJ2-5; D is unclear. With 2 bases removed from V and 5 bases from J, the gap between germline ends came to 9 bases. The CDR3 contains 13 residues. Germline V gene data show CDR1 as SEHNR and CDR2 as FQNEAQ (reference sequence). The CDR3 region has the DNA TGTGCCAGCAGCTTACCCCCAGCGGAGACCCAGTACTTC. Amino acid sequence: CASSLPPAETQYF.

V is TRBV19 and J is TRBJ2-5; 7 nucleotides agree with TRBD1. Trimming removed 4 bases from V and 5 bases from J; junction bases left unmatched: 7. The germline CDR1 and CDR2 sequences are LNHDA and SQIVND (reference sequence). The CDR3 runs to 14 residues. The CDR3 sequence: CASSTRQGLETQYF. The DNA for the CDR3 is TGTGCCAGTAGTACTAGACAGGGATTGGAGACCCAGTACTTC.

The rearrangement links TRBV19 to TRBJ2-5; D unclear. Trimming removed 5 bases from V and 1 base from J, with 11 bases in between. The CDR3 contains 14 residues. Germline V CDR1 and CDR2: LNHDA, SQIVND (reference sequence). In DNA form, the CDR3 reads TGTGCCAGTAGTTCCCGATTACCCCAAGAGACCCAGTACTTC. Its translation is CASSSRLPQETQYF.

This clone was counted a few times. The rearrangement joins TRBV3-1 (or the pseudogene TRBV3-2) to TRBJ2-1, with TRBD1 identical over 8 bases. With 4 bases clipped from V and 9 bases from J, the junction kept 5 bases outside the gene matches. CDR3 length equals 13 residues. The germline CDR1 and CDR2 sequences are LGHDT and YNNKEL (reference sequence). This CDR3 is CASSPDREGEQFF. For the CDR3, the DNA is TGTGCCAGCAGCCCGGACAGGGAAGGTGAGCAGTTCTTC.

V is TRBV29-1 and J is TRBJ1-2; perhaps TRBD1 as D (5 bases). There are 14 residues in the CDR3. V lost 4 bases and J lost 1, with 13 bases in between. Per the germline V gene, CDR1 is SQVTM and CDR2 is ANQGSEA. In DNA, the CDR3 is TGCAGCGTTGGACAGCCCCAACTTAACTATGGCTACACCTTC. Amino acids: CSVGQPQLNYGYTF.

The CDR3 nucleotides read TGTGCCAGCAGCCTCTCCCAGGGGAATTCACCCCTCCACTTT. It translates to CASSLSQGNSPLHF. The chain is built from TRBV4-2 and TRBJ1-6; D might be TRBD1 (6 bases). The germline V and J ends were trimmed by 4 bases and 7 bases, with 11 bases remaining between them. The length of the CDR3 is 14 residues. CDR1 LGHNA and CDR2 YNFKEQ come from the germline V gene.

This clone was picked up one time. V gene TRBV5-1 combines with J gene TRBJ1-2; possibly TRBD1 for D (6 bases). This CDR3 has 15 residues. Germline V gene lookup returns CDR1 SGHRS and CDR2 YFSETQ. With 4 bases removed from V and 5 bases from J, the gap between germline ends came to 18 bases. CDR3 sequence: CASSENTGIFYGYTF. In DNA form, the CDR3 reads TGCGCCAGCAGCGAGAATACAGGGATCTTTTATGGCTACACCTTC.